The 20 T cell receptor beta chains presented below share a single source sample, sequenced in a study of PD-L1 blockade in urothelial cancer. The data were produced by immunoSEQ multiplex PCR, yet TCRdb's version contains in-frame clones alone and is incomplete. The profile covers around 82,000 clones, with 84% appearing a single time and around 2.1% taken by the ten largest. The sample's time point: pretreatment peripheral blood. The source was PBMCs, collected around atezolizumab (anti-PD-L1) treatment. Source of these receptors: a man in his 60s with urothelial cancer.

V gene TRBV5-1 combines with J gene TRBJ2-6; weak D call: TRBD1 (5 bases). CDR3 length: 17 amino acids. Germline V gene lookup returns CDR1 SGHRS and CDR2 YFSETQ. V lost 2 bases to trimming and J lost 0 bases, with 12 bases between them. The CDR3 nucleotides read TGCGCCAGCAGCTTTACAGGCGGAAGCTCTGGGGCCAACGTCCTGACTTTC. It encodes CASSFTGGSSGANVLTF.

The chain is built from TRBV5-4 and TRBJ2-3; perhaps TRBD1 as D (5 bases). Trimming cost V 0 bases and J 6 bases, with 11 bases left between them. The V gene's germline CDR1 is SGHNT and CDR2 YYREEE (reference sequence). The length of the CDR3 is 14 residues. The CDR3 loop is CASSLVTGGDTQYF. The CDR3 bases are TGTGCCAGCAGCTTGGTTACAGGTGGTGATACGCAGTATTTT.

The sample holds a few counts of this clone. Written as DNA, the CDR3 is TGTGCCAGCAGCCAAGAACCTCACACCCAATACAATGAGCAGTTCTTC. Its protein is CASSQEPHTQYNEQFF. V gene TRBV4-2 combines with J gene TRBJ2-1; D is unclear. V was cut by 0 bases and J by 4 bases, with 13 bases left in between. The CDR3 spans 16 residues. Germline V lookup: CDR1 LGHNA, CDR2 YNFKEQ.

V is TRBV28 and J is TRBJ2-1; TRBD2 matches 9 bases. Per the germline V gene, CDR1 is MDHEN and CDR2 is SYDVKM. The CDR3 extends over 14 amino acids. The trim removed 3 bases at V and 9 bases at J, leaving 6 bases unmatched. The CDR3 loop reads CASSLRLADGEQFF. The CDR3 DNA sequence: TGTGCCAGCAGTTTGAGACTAGCGGATGGTGAGCAGTTCTTC. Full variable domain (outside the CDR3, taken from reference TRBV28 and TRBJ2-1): DVKVTQSSRYLVKRTGEKVFLECVQDMDHENMFWYRQDPGLGLRLIYFSYDVKMKEKGDIPEGYSVSREKKERFSLILESASTNQTSMYLCASSLRLADGEQFFGPGTRLTVL.

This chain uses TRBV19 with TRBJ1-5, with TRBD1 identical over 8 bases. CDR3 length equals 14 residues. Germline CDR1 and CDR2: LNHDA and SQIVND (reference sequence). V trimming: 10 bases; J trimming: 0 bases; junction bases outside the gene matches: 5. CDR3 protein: CATTDRDSNQPQHF. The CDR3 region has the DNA TGTGCCACCACGGACAGGGATAGCAATCAGCCCCAGCATTTT.

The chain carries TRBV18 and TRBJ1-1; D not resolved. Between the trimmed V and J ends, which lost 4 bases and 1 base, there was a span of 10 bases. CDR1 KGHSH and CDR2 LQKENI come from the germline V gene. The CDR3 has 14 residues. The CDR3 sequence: CASSLTTPNTEAFF. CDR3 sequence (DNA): TGTGCCAGCTCACTTACCACTCCGAACACTGAAGCTTTCTTT.

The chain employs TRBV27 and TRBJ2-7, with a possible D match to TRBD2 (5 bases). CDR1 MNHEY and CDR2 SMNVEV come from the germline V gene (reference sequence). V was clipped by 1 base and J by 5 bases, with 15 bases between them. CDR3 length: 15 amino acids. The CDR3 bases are TGTGCCAGCAGTTTATTGAGGGCAGGTCCGCACGAGCAGTACTTC. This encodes CASSLLRAGPHEQYF.

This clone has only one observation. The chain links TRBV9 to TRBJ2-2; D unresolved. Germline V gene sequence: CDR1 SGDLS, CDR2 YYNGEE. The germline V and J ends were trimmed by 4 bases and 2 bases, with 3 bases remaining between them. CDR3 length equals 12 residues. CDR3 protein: CASSPNTGELFF. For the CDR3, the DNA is TGTGCCAGCAGCCCTAACACCGGGGAGCTGTTTTTT.

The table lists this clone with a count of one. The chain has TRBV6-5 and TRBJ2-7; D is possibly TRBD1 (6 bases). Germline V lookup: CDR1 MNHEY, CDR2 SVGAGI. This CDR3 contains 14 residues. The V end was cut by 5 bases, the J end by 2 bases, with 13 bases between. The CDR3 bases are TGTGCCAGCAGTCCAAGGAAGGGGGCCTACGAGCAGTACTTC. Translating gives CASSPRKGAYEQYF.

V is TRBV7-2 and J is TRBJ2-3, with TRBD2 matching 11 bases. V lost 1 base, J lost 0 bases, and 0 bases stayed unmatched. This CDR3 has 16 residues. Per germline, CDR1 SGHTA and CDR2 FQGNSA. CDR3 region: CASSLGLAGSTDTQYF. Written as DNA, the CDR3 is TGTGCCAGCAGCTTAGGACTAGCGGGGAGCACAGATACGCAGTATTTT.

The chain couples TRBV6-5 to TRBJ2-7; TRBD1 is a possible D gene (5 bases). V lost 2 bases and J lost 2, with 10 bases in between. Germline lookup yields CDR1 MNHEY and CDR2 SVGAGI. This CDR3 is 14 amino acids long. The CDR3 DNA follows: TGTGCCAGCAGTTACGGCCAGGGTACCTACGAGCAGTACTTC. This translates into CASSYGQGTYEQYF.

CDR3 nucleotide sequence: TGTGCCAGCAGTCAACAGGGAATAAGGCACACTGAAGCTTTCTTT. Translated, it gives CASSQQGIRHTEAFF. The chain joins TRBV6-5 to TRBJ1-1; a weak D match, TRBD1 (6 bases). CDR3 length: 15 residues. Germline V lookup: CDR1 MNHEY, CDR2 SVGAGI. With 5 bases removed from V and 3 bases from J, the gap between germline ends came to 16 bases.

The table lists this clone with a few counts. The CDR3 loop is CSVDDRFTDTQYF. CDR3 nucleotide sequence: TGCAGCGTGGATGACAGATTCACAGATACGCAGTATTTT. The chain joins TRBV29-1 to TRBJ2-3; maybe TRBD1 (5 bases). In germline, CDR1 is SQVTM, CDR2 ANQGSEA. V lost 6 bases and J 2 bases, leaving 12 bases between the germline ends. This CDR3 spans 13 amino acids.

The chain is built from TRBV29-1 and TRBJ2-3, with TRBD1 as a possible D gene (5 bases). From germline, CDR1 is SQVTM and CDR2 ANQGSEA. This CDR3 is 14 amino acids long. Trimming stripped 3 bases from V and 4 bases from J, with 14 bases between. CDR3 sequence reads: CSVEGPGPADTQYF. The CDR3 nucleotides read TGCAGCGTTGAGGGCCCAGGGCCAGCAGATACGCAGTATTTT.

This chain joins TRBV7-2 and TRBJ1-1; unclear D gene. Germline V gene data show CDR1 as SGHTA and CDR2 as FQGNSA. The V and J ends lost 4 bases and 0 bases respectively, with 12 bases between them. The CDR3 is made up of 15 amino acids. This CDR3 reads CASSSRIQVNTEAFF. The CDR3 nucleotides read TGTGCCAGCAGCTCACGTATACAAGTGAACACTGAAGCTTTCTTT. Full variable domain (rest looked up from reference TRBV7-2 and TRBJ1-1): GAGVSQSPSNKVTEKGKDVELRCDPISGHTALYWYRQSLGQGLEFLIYFQGNSAPDKSGLPSDRFSAERTGGSVSTLTIQRTQQEDSAVYLCASSSRIQVNTEAFFGQGTRLTVV.

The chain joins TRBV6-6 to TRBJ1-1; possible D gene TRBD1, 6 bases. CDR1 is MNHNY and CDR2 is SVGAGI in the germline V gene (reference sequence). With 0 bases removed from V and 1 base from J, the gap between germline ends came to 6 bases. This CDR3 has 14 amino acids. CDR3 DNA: TGTGCCAGCAGTTACTCGGGGGCGAACACTGAAGCTTTCTTT. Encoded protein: CASSYSGANTEAFF.

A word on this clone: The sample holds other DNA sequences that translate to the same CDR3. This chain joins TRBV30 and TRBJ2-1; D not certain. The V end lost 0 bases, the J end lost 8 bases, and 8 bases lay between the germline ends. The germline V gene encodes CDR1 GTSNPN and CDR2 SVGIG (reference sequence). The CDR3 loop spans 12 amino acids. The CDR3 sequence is CAWSVLGDEQFF. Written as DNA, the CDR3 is TGTGCCTGGAGTGTATTGGGCGATGAGCAGTTCTTC. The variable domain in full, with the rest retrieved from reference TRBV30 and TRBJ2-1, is SQTIHQWPATLVQPVGSPLSLECTVEGTSNPNLYWYRQAAGRGLQLLFYSVGIGQISSEVPQNLSASRPQDRQFILSSKKLLLSDSGFYLCAWSVLGDEQFFGPGTRLTVL.

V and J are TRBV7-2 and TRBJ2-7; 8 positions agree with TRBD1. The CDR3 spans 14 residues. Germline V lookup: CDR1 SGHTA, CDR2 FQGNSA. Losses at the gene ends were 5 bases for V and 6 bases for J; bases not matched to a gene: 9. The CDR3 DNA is TGTGCCAGCAGCCCCCGCGGGACAGGCCTCGAGCAGTACTTC. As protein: CASSPRGTGLEQYF.

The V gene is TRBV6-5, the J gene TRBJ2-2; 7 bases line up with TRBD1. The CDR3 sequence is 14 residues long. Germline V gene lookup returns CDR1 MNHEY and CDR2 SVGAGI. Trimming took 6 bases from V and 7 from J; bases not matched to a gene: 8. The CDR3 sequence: CASRRDREIGELFF. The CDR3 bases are TGTGCCAGCAGAAGAGACAGGGAAATCGGGGAGCTGTTTTTT.

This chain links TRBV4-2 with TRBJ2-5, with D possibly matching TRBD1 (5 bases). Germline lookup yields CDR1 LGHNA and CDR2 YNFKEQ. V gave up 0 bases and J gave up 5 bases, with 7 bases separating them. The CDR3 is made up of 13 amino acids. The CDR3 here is CASSQEGAETQYF. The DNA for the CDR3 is TGTGCCAGCAGCCAAGAAGGGGCGGAGACCCAGTACTTC.